The rows below give T cell receptor beta chains drawn from one sample of a study of shared clonotypes between healthy human individuals. Method: immunoSEQ multiplex PCR; TCRdb's copy keeps in-frame clones and lacks some. Of over a million clones listed, approximately 72% are singletons. The sequencing sample was made of memory CD4+ T cells sorted from blood. These TCRs come from a man between 18 and 35 years old in good health. The CDR3 runs from the conserved cysteine through the conserved F or W. D genes are given only for firm matches. For some rows the clone size is stated as once, few or many, or as a class when expanded; others skip it.

j_gene: TRBJ1-4
v_gene: TRBV27
d_gene: TRBD1
abundance: -
CDR3nt: TGTGCCAGCAGTTTAAGGGACAGACCTGAAAAACTGTTTTTT
CDR3aa: CASSLRDRPEKLFF

j_gene: TRBJ2-1
v_gene: TRBV7-7
d_gene: -
abundance: once
CDR3nt: TGTGCTAACCCGGGCACATATTATGAGCAGTTCTTC
CDR3aa: CANPGTYYEQFF

j_gene: TRBJ2-5
v_gene: TRBV27
d_gene: -
abundance: -
CDR3nt: TGTGCCAGCAGTCGGAAAGAGACCCAGTACTTC
CDR3aa: CASSRKETQYF

j_gene: TRBJ2-2
v_gene: TRBV30
d_gene: -
abundance: -
CDR3nt: TGTGCCTGGACCCGGACCTCGACCGGGGAGCTGTTTTTT
CDR3aa: CAWTRTSTGELFF

j_gene: TRBJ1-2
v_gene: TRBV27
d_gene: -
abundance: -
CDR3nt: TGTGCCAGCAGTTTATCCCCAGGGACCGTTGGCTACACCTTC
CDR3aa: CASSLSPGTVGYTF

j_gene: TRBJ2-1
v_gene: TRBV14
d_gene: -
abundance: many
CDR3nt: TGTGCCAGCAGCCGTTCAAGGTACGGTGAGCAGTTCTTC
CDR3aa: CASSRSRYGEQFF

j_gene: TRBJ2-7
v_gene: TRBV7-9
d_gene: -
abundance: -
CDR3nt: TGTGCCAGCAGCTTAGTGGACGGGTTCGAGCAGTACTTC
CDR3aa: CASSLVDGFEQYF

j_gene: TRBJ2-7
v_gene: TRBV5-6
d_gene: -
abundance: -
CDR3nt: TGTGCCAGCAGCATTGACGGGCGCTCCTACGAGCAGTACTTC
CDR3aa: CASSIDGRSYEQYF

j_gene: TRBJ2-7
v_gene: TRBV6-1
d_gene: -
abundance: -
CDR3nt: TGTGCCAGCAAAAGCAGTGAACCCTCCTACGAGCAGTACTTC
CDR3aa: CASKSSEPSYEQYF

j_gene: TRBJ1-6
v_gene: TRBV5-6
d_gene: TRBD1
abundance: -
CDR3nt: TGTGCCAGCAGCCCAGGGACAGGCCAGAAGGATTCACCCCTCCACTTT
CDR3aa: CASSPGTGQKDSPLHF

j_gene: TRBJ2-5
v_gene: TRBV5-1
d_gene: -
abundance: -
CDR3nt: TGCGCCAGCAGCTTGTCAGGGCCAGAGACCCAGTACTTC
CDR3aa: CASSLSGPETQYF

j_gene: TRBJ2-7
v_gene: TRBV28
d_gene: TRBD2
abundance: -
CDR3nt: TGTGCCAGCAGTCCGACCCACGTGACTAGCGGGGGGGCCGACCACGAGCAGTACTTC
CDR3aa: CASSPTHVTSGGADHEQYF

j_gene: TRBJ1-3
v_gene: TRBV5-1
d_gene: TRBD1
abundance: few
CDR3nt: TGCGCCAGCAGCTTGAACAGGGGAACTGGAAACACCATATATTTT
CDR3aa: CASSLNRGTGNTIYF

j_gene: TRBJ1-2
v_gene: TRBV27
d_gene: -
abundance: -
CDR3nt: TGTGCCAGCAGTTTAAAGGCCTTCTATGGCTACACCTTC
CDR3aa: CASSLKAFYGYTF

j_gene: TRBJ2-5
v_gene: TRBV27
d_gene: -
abundance: -
CDR3nt: TGTGCCAGCAGTTTAAATAGGTTGGAAACCCAGTACTTC
CDR3aa: CASSLNRLETQYF

j_gene: TRBJ2-7
v_gene: TRBV6-6
d_gene: -
abundance: -
CDR3nt: TGTGCCAGCAGGCGCGGAGCGGTCGAGCAGTACTTC
CDR3aa: CASRRGAVEQYF

j_gene: TRBJ2-7
v_gene: TRBV5-5
d_gene: TRBD1
abundance: -
CDR3nt: TGTGCCAGCAGCTTGGACTCAGGGGGATCCTACGAGCAGTACTTC
CDR3aa: CASSLDSGGSYEQYF

j_gene: TRBJ2-5
v_gene: TRBV2
d_gene: -
abundance: few
CDR3nt: TGTGCCAGCAGTGTAAGGAAACAAGAGACCCAGTACTTC
CDR3aa: CASSVRKQETQYF

j_gene: TRBJ2-2
v_gene: TRBV2
d_gene: TRBD1
abundance: -
CDR3nt: TGTGCCAGCAGCTTCGACAGGGCAGGGGACGGGGAGCTGTTTTTT
CDR3aa: CASSFDRAGDGELFF

j_gene: TRBJ2-5
v_gene: TRBV5-8
d_gene: TRBD1
abundance: -
CDR3nt: TGTGCCAGCAGCTTGGGGGACAGGGACCAAGAGACCCAGTACTTC
CDR3aa: CASSLGDRDQETQYF

j_gene: TRBJ2-3
v_gene: TRBV6-6
d_gene: -
abundance: -
CDR3nt: TGTGCCAGCAGCCCGACCAGGGGGGCAGATACGCAGTATTTT
CDR3aa: CASSPTRGADTQYF

j_gene: TRBJ2-2
v_gene: TRBV7-3
d_gene: -
abundance: -
CDR3nt: TGTGCCAGCAGTTTAGAGGCCAGGCCAGGCGGGGAGCTGTTTTTT
CDR3aa: CASSLEARPGGELFF

j_gene: TRBJ1-2
v_gene: TRBV28
d_gene: -
abundance: -
CDR3nt: TGTGCCAGCAGTTTACGGACAGACTATGGCTACACCTTC
CDR3aa: CASSLRTDYGYTF

j_gene: TRBJ2-7
v_gene: TRBV7-9
d_gene: -
abundance: once
CDR3nt: TGTGCCAGCAGCTTAATCACAGGGTCCTACGAGCAGTACTTC
CDR3aa: CASSLITGSYEQYF

j_gene: TRBJ2-2
v_gene: TRBV5-1
d_gene: TRBD1
abundance: -
CDR3nt: TGCGCCAGCAGCCACGGACAGGGGGGCAGCACCGGGGAGCTGTTTTTT
CDR3aa: CASSHGQGGSTGELFF

j_gene: TRBJ2-2
v_gene: TRBV6-5
d_gene: -
abundance: few
CDR3nt: TGTGCCAGCAGGCCCCAGTCCGGGGAGCTGTTTTTT
CDR3aa: CASRPQSGELFF

j_gene: TRBJ2-1
v_gene: TRBV10-3
d_gene: -
abundance: once
CDR3nt: TGTGCCATCAGTAAAGACAGCGGCTCCTACAATGAGCAGTTCTTC
CDR3aa: CAISKDSGSYNEQFF

j_gene: TRBJ1-5
v_gene: TRBV7-9
d_gene: -
abundance: few
CDR3nt: TGTGCCAGCAGCTTAGGACAGCTCAATCAGCCCCAGCATTTT
CDR3aa: CASSLGQLNQPQHF

j_gene: TRBJ2-3
v_gene: TRBV5-1
d_gene: TRBD1
abundance: -
CDR3nt: TGCGCCAGCAGCTCCGGAGGGGGACAGGGGGCGAATACGCAGTATTTT
CDR3aa: CASSSGGGQGANTQYF

j_gene: TRBJ1-5
v_gene: TRBV15
d_gene: -
abundance: -
CDR3nt: TGTGCCACCAGCTGGGGTAGCAATCAGCCCCAGCATTTT
CDR3aa: CATSWGSNQPQHF

j_gene: TRBJ2-7
v_gene: TRBV29-1
d_gene: TRBD1
abundance: -
CDR3nt: TGCAGCGTCCTGACGGACAGGGGTTACGAGCAGTACTTC
CDR3aa: CSVLTDRGYEQYF

j_gene: TRBJ1-1
v_gene: TRBV2
d_gene: -
abundance: few
CDR3nt: TGTGCCAGCAGTGAGGTCCTCCACTCTGAAGCTTTCTTT
CDR3aa: CASSEVLHSEAFF

j_gene: TRBJ1-6
v_gene: TRBV30
d_gene: -
abundance: -
CDR3nt: TGTGCCTGTGGAAGCGGGACATTGGGTAATTCACCCCTCCACTTT
CDR3aa: CACGSGTLGNSPLHF

j_gene: TRBJ1-1
v_gene: TRBV30
d_gene: -
abundance: -
CDR3nt: TGTGCCTCCGGGGCGCAGAGCACTGAAGCTTTCTTT
CDR3aa: CASGAQSTEAFF

j_gene: TRBJ1-2
v_gene: TRBV5-4
d_gene: TRBD1
abundance: -
CDR3nt: TGTGCCAGCAGCTTGCAGGGGGTGGACTATGGCTACACCTTC
CDR3aa: CASSLQGVDYGYTF

j_gene: TRBJ2-7
v_gene: TRBV11-2
d_gene: TRBD1
abundance: few
CDR3nt: TGTGCCAGCAGCTTCCAAGCCGGGACAGCCCTCTCCGAGCAGTACTTC
CDR3aa: CASSFQAGTALSEQYF

j_gene: TRBJ1-2
v_gene: TRBV19
d_gene: -
abundance: -
CDR3nt: TGTGCCAGTAGATCGTTGCGGGGCTACACCTTC
CDR3aa: CASRSLRGYTF

j_gene: TRBJ1-2
v_gene: TRBV6-1
d_gene: -
abundance: -
CDR3nt: TGTGCCAGCAGAGTGGCGTCGGCTAACTATGGCTACACCTTC
CDR3aa: CASRVASANYGYTF

j_gene: TRBJ2-5
v_gene: TRBV25-1
d_gene: TRBD1
abundance: few
CDR3nt: TGTGCCAGCAGTAACACCGGGACAGGGGGCGGAGAGCAGTACTTC
CDR3aa: CASSNTGTGGGEQYF

j_gene: TRBJ2-3
v_gene: TRBV15
d_gene: -
abundance: -
CDR3nt: TGTGCCACCAGCAGAGATATTAGCACAGATACGCAGTATTTT
CDR3aa: CATSRDISTDTQYF

j_gene: TRBJ2-7
v_gene: TRBV6-1
d_gene: -
abundance: -
CDR3nt: TGTGCCAGCAGTGAAGTACACAGGGACGAGCAGTACTTC
CDR3aa: CASSEVHRDEQYF

j_gene: TRBJ1-5
v_gene: TRBV5-1
d_gene: TRBD1
abundance: -
CDR3nt: TGCGCCAGCAGATATAATTTGATGGGGACAGTTAATCAGCCCCAGCATTTT
CDR3aa: CASRYNLMGTVNQPQHF

j_gene: TRBJ1-1
v_gene: TRBV5-5
d_gene: -
abundance: -
CDR3nt: TGTGCCAGCAGCTCAGGACGGACTCTGAACACTGAAGCTTTCTTT
CDR3aa: CASSSGRTLNTEAFF

j_gene: TRBJ2-5
v_gene: TRBV28
d_gene: -
abundance: -
CDR3nt: TGTGCCAGCAGTCCCCAGGGTAGGGGGGCGGAGACCCAGTACTTC
CDR3aa: CASSPQGRGAETQYF

j_gene: TRBJ2-7
v_gene: TRBV6-5
d_gene: TRBD2
abundance: -
CDR3nt: TGTGCCAGCAGTTACTCCCGGACTAGCGGGACCTACGAGCAGTACTTC
CDR3aa: CASSYSRTSGTYEQYF

j_gene: TRBJ1-1
v_gene: TRBV2
d_gene: -
abundance: few
CDR3nt: TGTGCCAGCAGTGAAGAGGTCGGCACTGAAGCTTTCTTT
CDR3aa: CASSEEVGTEAFF

j_gene: TRBJ2-2
v_gene: TRBV7-2
d_gene: TRBD2
abundance: many
CDR3nt: TGTGCCAGCAGCCTGGGGACTAGCGGCTCCGGGGAGCTGTTTTTT
CDR3aa: CASSLGTSGSGELFF

j_gene: TRBJ2-4
v_gene: TRBV10-2
d_gene: TRBD2
abundance: -
CDR3nt: TGCGCCAGCAGTGAGTCGACTCGCGCGGGGGGGCCGGACAAAAACATTCAGTACTTC
CDR3aa: CASSESTRAGGPDKNIQYF

j_gene: TRBJ2-7
v_gene: TRBV9
d_gene: TRBD2
abundance: -
CDR3nt: TGTGCCAGCAGCGTCAGGCGGGAGGGTGAGCAGTACTTC
CDR3aa: CASSVRREGEQYF

j_gene: TRBJ2-3
v_gene: TRBV6-5
d_gene: TRBD1
abundance: -
CDR3nt: TGTGCCAGCAGTTATCGACAGGGTTCAAACAGCGATACGCAGTATTTT
CDR3aa: CASSYRQGSNSDTQYF